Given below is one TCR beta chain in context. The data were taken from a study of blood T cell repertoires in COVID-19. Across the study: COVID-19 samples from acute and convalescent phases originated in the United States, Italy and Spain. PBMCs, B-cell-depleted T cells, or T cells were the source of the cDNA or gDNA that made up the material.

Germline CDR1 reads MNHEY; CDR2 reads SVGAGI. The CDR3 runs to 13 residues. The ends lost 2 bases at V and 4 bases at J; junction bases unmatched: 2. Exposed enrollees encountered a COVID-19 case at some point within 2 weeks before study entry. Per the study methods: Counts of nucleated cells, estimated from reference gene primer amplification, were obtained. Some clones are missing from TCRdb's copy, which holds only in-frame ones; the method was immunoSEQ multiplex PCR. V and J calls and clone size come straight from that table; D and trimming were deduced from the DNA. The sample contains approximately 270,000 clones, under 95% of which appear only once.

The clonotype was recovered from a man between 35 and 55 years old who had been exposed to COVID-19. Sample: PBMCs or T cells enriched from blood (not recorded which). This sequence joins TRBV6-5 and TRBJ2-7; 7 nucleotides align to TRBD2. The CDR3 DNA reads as TGTGCCAGCAGTTACAGGGAGGGATACGAGCAGTACTTC. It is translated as CASSYREGYEQYF.